This T cell receptor beta chain derives from a study of blood T cell repertoires in COVID-19. Study-wide context: Samples representing acute and convalescent COVID-19 were sourced from the United States, Italy and Spain. PBMCs, B-cell-depleted T cells, or T cells were the source of the cDNA or gDNA that made up the material.

The data were produced by immunoSEQ multiplex PCR, yet TCRdb's version contains in-frame clones alone and is incomplete. This table has under 250,000 clones, just under 85% appearing once. With V trimmed by 5 bases and J by 4 bases, 6 bases remained unmatched. Germline V lookup: CDR1 MRHNA, CDR2 SNTAGT. CDR3 size: 14 residues. The sample was PBMCs or T cells enriched from blood (not recorded which). The rearrangement links TRBV6-4 to TRBJ2-7; 9 bases align to TRBD2. The source is a woman in her thirties or forties with acute COVID-19. The CDR3 nucleotides read TGTGCCAGCAGTTTAGCGGGGGAATCGTACGAGCAGTACTTC. Protein: CASSLAGESYEQYF.